A single sample is the source of the 21 T cell receptor beta chains below, sequenced in a study of cytomegalovirus exposure and HLA in healthy donors. This PCR relied on a set of 60 Vbeta primers and 13 Jbeta primers. Produced via immunoSEQ multiplex PCR; TCRdb's table is partial and in-frame only. This sample has roughly 120,000 clones, with 60% to 85% found just once. The sequenced material came from PBMCs. These receptors all stem from a man aged 45-65 years in good health and CMV-seropositive.

The V gene is TRBV19, the J gene TRBJ1-1; 7 bases align to TRBD1. The CDR3 covers 15 residues. CDR1 and CDR2 from the germline V gene are LNHDA and SQIVND (reference sequence). The ends lost 1 base at V and 6 bases at J; junction bases unmatched: 8. CDR3 bases: TGTGCCAGTAGTATAGGCCCACAGGGGAGCGCTGAAGCTTTCTTT. This sequence encodes CASSIGPQGSAEAFF. Based on the CDR3 plus reference TRBV19 and TRBJ1-1, the full variable domain is DGGITQSPKYLFRKEGQNVTLSCEQNLNHDAMYWYRQDPGQGLRLIYYSQIVNDFQKGDIAEGYSVSREKKESFPLTVTSAQKNPTAFYLCASSIGPQGSAEAFFGQGTRLTVV.

The CDR3 here is CASSYSHTYEQYF. For the CDR3, the DNA is TGTGCCAGCAGTTACTCACATACCTACGAGCAGTACTTC. This chain connects TRBV6-5 to TRBJ2-7; D not resolved. CDR1 and CDR2 (germline): MNHEY, SVGAGI. This CDR3 contains 13 residues. V lost 0 bases, J lost 2 bases, and 5 bases lay in between.

The chain employs TRBV7-9 and TRBJ2-4, with 10 bases identical to TRBD2. The germline gives CDR1 SEHNR, CDR2 FQNEAQ (reference sequence). The CDR3 loop spans 16 amino acids. The V gene end was trimmed by 0 bases and the J gene end by 2 bases; junction bases not matched to a gene: 1. The CDR3 loop is CASSLASGGSKNIQYF. As DNA, the CDR3 is TGTGCCAGCAGCTTAGCTAGCGGGGGGTCCAAAAACATTCAGTACTTC.

The chain uses TRBV12-5 and TRBJ2-2; tentative D call: TRBD1 (6 bases). V gave up 4 bases and J gave up 4 bases, with 13 bases separating them. The CDR3 contains 15 residues. Germline assignment: CDR1 LGHNT and CDR2 FRNRAP. This chain's CDR3 is CASGSGQRLTGELFF. As DNA, the CDR3 is TGTGCTAGTGGTTCTGGACAGAGGCTCACCGGGGAGCTGTTTTTT.

The rearrangement joins TRBV11-2 to TRBJ1-1; no firm D call. The CDR3 runs 13 residues. Per the germline V gene, CDR1 is SGHAT and CDR2 is FQNNGV. V was shortened by 3 bases and J by 1 base, with 6 bases between the two germline ends. This CDR3 reads CASSFRQNTEAFF. The CDR3 bases are TGTGCCAGCAGCTTCAGACAGAACACTGAAGCTTTCTTT.

This chain connects TRBV5-1 to TRBJ2-3; 12 bases agree with TRBD2. V dropped 4 bases and J dropped 6; count of bases not matched to a gene: 6. CDR3 length: 15 residues. The germline V gene encodes CDR1 SGHRS and CDR2 YFSETQ. In DNA form, the CDR3 reads TGCGCCAGCAGCACCGGACTAGCGGGAAGTGATACGCAGTATTTT. It is translated as CASSTGLAGSDTQYF.

For this clone: This same CDR3 is encoded by further DNA sequences in the sample. The chain couples TRBV5-1 to TRBJ1-2; D is possibly TRBD1 (5 bases). V lost 4 bases and J 5 bases, leaving 15 bases between the germline ends. Germline CDR1 is SGHRS and CDR2 is YFSETQ. The CDR3 spans 14 residues. The CDR3 coding sequence is TGCGCCAGCAGCACCGGACAAGAGATTTATGGCTACACCTTC. This codes for CASSTGQEIYGYTF.

The chain uses TRBV5-1 and TRBJ2-6; 7 bases map to TRBD1. Germline V lookup: CDR1 SGHRS, CDR2 YFSETQ. With 4 bases clipped from V and 0 bases from J, the junction kept 4 bases outside the gene matches. The CDR3 runs to 16 residues. The CDR3 coding sequence is TGCGCCAGCAGCCAACAGGGGTTCTCTGGGGCCAACGTCCTGACTTTC. Its protein is CASSQQGFSGANVLTF.

This chain joins TRBV6-5 and TRBJ2-7, with 7 bases fitting TRBD2. After removal of 0 bases from V and 2 bases from J, the junction contained 7 bases not matched to a gene. This CDR3 region has 16 residues. CDR1 MNHEY and CDR2 SVGAGI come from the germline V gene. The CDR3 DNA sequence: TGTGCCAGCAGTTACTCGGCTAGCGGCCTTGCCTACGAGCAGTACTTC. Translating gives CASSYSASGLAYEQYF.

V usage is TRBV28 and J usage is TRBJ1-2; no clear D gene. Germline CDR1 reads MDHEN; CDR2 reads SYDVKM. Trimming left V 6 bases short and J 6 bases short, with 17 bases between. This CDR3 has 14 amino acids. Here the CDR3 DNA reads TGTGCCAGCAGCCTGGGTGGAGGGCTGAATGGCTACACCTTC. Protein product: CASSLGGGLNGYTF.

V and J are TRBV4-3 and TRBJ1-6, with D possibly TRBD1 on 5 matching bases. Germline values: CDR1 LGHNA, CDR2 YSLEER. The CDR3 loop spans 18 amino acids. With 0 bases removed from V and 5 bases from J, the gap between germline ends came to 17 bases. The CDR3: CASSQDPGGMTHNSPLHF. Written as DNA, the CDR3 is TGCGCCAGCAGCCAAGATCCCGGGGGTATGACCCATAATTCACCCCTCCACTTT.

V usage is TRBV5-8 and J usage is TRBJ1-1; the D gene is possibly TRBD1 (5 bases). Germline-derived CDR1 and CDR2 are SGHTS and YDEGEE. Trimming left V 4 bases short and J 9 bases short, with 19 bases between. The CDR3 spans 14 residues. This CDR3 is CASSVPVVRGKAFF. CDR3 DNA: TGTGCCAGCAGCGTGCCGGTGGTGCGGGGGAAAGCTTTCTTT.

This chain connects TRBV28 to TRBJ1-6; 8 bases are shared with TRBD1. The CDR3 runs to 15 residues. Germline CDR1 MDHEN, CDR2 SYDVKM. The trim removed 6 bases at V and 7 bases at J, leaving 8 bases unmatched. This CDR3 is CASSRADRENSPLHF. CDR3 in DNA: TGTGCCAGCAGCCGAGCGGACAGGGAAAATTCACCCCTCCACTTT.

The chain employs TRBV11-2 and TRBJ2-7; perhaps TRBD2 as D (6 bases). The V gene's germline CDR1 is SGHAT and CDR2 FQNNGV. Trimming removed 5 bases from V and 2 bases from J, with 16 bases in between. The CDR3 consists of 15 residues. The CDR3 DNA reads TGTGCCAGCAGCCAACTAGCTTTGAGAACCTACGAGCAGTACTTC. Protein product: CASSQLALRTYEQYF.

The V gene is TRBV14, the J gene TRBJ2-3; D is unclear. Germline V gene data show CDR1 as SGHDN and CDR2 as FVKESK. The length of the CDR3 is 14 residues. The V gene lost 0 bases and the J gene lost 0 bases, with 4 bases spanning the gap. CDR3 DNA: TGTGCCAGCAGCCAAGACGAGAGCACAGATACGCAGTATTTT. Translated, it gives CASSQDESTDTQYF. Complete variable domain (other parts from reference TRBV14 and TRBJ2-3): EAGVTQFPSHSVIEKGQTVTLRCDPISGHDNLYWYRRVMGKEIKFLLHFVKESKQDESGMPNNRFLAERTGGTYSTLKVQPAELEDSGVYFCASSQDESTDTQYFGPGTRLTVL.

This chain joins TRBV5-1 and TRBJ1-2, with 9 bases identical to TRBD1. The germline V gene encodes CDR1 SGHRS and CDR2 YFSETQ. The CDR3 spans 17 residues. With 0 bases clipped from V and 1 base from J, the junction kept 7 bases outside the gene matches. DNA for the CDR3: TGCGCCAGCAGCTTGGCCGAGGGACAGGGTAATAACTATGGCTACACCTTC. It codes for CASSLAEGQGNNYGYTF.

This chain links TRBV5-8 with TRBJ1-2; TRBD1 aligns across 8 bases. V dropped 6 bases and J dropped 1; count of bases not matched to a gene: 11. The CDR3 runs 16 residues. Germline V gene lookup returns CDR1 SGHTS and CDR2 YDEGEE. The CDR3, as DNA: TGTGCCAGCAACTTTCGGACAGGGCTCTATAACTATGGCTACACCTTC. Translation gives CASNFRTGLYNYGYTF.

This sequence joins TRBV4-1 and TRBJ2-7, with D perhaps TRBD1 (6 bases). This CDR3 is built from 14 residues. Germline V CDR1 and CDR2: MGHRA, YSYEKL. The V end was cut by 0 bases, the J end by 5 bases, with 11 bases between. The DNA of the CDR3 is TGCGCCAGCAGCCAAGAGCTTACAGGGAACGAGCAGTACTTC. It codes for CASSQELTGNEQYF.

This chain uses TRBV7-2 with TRBJ1-2; tentatively, D is TRBD1 (6 bases). Germline V gene data show CDR1 as SGHTA and CDR2 as FQGNSA. Trimming shortened V by 0 bases and J by 2 bases, and 10 bases separated the two germline ends. The CDR3 contains 15 residues. The CDR3 DNA follows: TGTGCCAGCAGCTTAGCCCTCACAGGGAACTATGGCTACACCTTC. It specifies CASSLALTGNYGYTF.

Only a few counts were recorded for this clone. The chain joins TRBV4-1 to TRBJ2-3; 7 bases align to TRBD2. CDR3 length equals 16 residues. Germline values: CDR1 MGHRA, CDR2 YSYEKL. V trimming: 1 base; J trimming: 4 bases; junction bases outside the gene matches: 8. The CDR3 is CASSQVVTSDADTQYF. CDR3 bases: TGCGCCAGCAGCCAAGTAGTAACTAGCGACGCAGATACGCAGTATTTT.

V gene TRBV4-1 combines with J gene TRBJ2-1, with TRBD2 matching 15 bases. The CDR3 contains 18 residues. J was trimmed by 8 bases and V by 0 bases; bases with no gene match: 8. Germline V lookup: CDR1 MGHRA, CDR2 YSYEKL. The CDR3 DNA sequence: TGCGCCAGCAGCCAAGAGGGGACTAGCGGGAGGTTAGGCGATGAGCAGTTCTTC. Its protein product is CASSQEGTSGRLGDEQFF.